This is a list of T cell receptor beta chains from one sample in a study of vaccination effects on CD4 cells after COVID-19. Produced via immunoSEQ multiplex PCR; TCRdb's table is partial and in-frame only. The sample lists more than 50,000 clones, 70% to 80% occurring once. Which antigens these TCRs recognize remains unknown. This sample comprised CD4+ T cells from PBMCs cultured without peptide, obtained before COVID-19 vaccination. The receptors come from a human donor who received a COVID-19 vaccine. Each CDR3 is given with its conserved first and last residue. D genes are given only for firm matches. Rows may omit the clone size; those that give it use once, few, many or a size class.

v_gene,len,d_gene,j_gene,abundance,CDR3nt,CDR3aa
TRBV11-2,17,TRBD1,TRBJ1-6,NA,TGTGCCAGCAGCGCCCGGGACAGGAGAGTTGGAAATTCACCCCTCCACTTT,CASSARDRRVGNSPLHF
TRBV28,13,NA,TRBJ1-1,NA,TGTGCCAGCAGCCCCGCTTTGAACACTGAAGCTTTCTTT,CASSPALNTEAFF
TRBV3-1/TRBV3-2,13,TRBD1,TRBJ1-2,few,TGTGCCAGCAGCGGGACAGCTTACTATGGCTACACCTTC,CASSGTAYYGYTF
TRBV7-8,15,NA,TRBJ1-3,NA,TGTGCCAGCAGCTTAGTGTCTGGGGCTGGAAACACCATATATTTT,CASSLVSGAGNTIYF
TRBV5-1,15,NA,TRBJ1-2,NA,TGCGCCAGCAGCTTGTCCGGGGGGGGGAACTATGGCTACACCTTC,CASSLSGGGNYGYTF
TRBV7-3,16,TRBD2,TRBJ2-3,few,TGTGCCAGCAGCTTAATCGGGGGGGCGGGAACAGATACGCAGTATTTT,CASSLIGGAGTDTQYF
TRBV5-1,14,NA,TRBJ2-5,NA,TGCGCCAGCAGCTTGTTGGTGCTCCAAGAGACCCAGTACTTC,CASSLLVLQETQYF
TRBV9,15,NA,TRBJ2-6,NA,TGTGCCAGCAGCCCCAGAGTCTCTGGGGCCAACGTCCTGACTTTC,CASSPRVSGANVLTF
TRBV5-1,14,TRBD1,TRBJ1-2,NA,TGCGCCAGCAGCTTGGGACAGGGAAGGGATGGCTACACCTTC,CASSLGQGRDGYTF
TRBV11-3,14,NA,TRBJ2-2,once,TGTGCCAGCAGCTTAACTGCGAACACCGGGGAGCTGTTTTTT,CASSLTANTGELFF
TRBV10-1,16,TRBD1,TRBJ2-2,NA,TGCGCCAGCAGTGAGTGGACAGGGCTCAACACCGGGGAGCTGTTTTTT,CASSEWTGLNTGELFF
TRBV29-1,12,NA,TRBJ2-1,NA,TGCAGCGTTGAGGGAGTTGGGGGTGAGCAGTTCTTC,CSVEGVGGEQFF
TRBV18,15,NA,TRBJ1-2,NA,TGTGCCAGCTCGTCGAGTCCCTACCCGATTTATGGCTACACCTTC,CASSSSPYPIYGYTF
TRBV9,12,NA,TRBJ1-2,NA,TGTGCCAGCAGCGTCGTAAACTATGGCTACACCTTC,CASSVVNYGYTF
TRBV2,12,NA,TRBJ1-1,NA,TGTGCCAGCAGGTGGGGGGCGACTGAAGCTTTCTTT,CASRWGATEAFF
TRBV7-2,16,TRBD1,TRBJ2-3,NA,TGTGCCAGCAGCTTAGGTCGTAGGGGGCGCACAGATACGCAGTATTTT,CASSLGRRGRTDTQYF
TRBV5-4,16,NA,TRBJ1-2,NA,TGTGCCAGCAGCTTAAGTGGGCAGGTGACTAACTATGGCTACACCTTC,CASSLSGQVTNYGYTF
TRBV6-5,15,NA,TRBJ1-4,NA,TGTGCCAGCCTTAATGTCGGGCGCACTAATGAAAAACTGTTTTTT,CASLNVGRTNEKLFF
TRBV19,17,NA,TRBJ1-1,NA,TGTGCCAGTATTGCCACCTGGGGGCAGAACATGAACACTGAAGCTTTCTTT,CASIATWGQNMNTEAFF
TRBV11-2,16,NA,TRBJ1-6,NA,TGTGCCAGCAGCCCCTCCCTCCAGGGCGGGATTTCACCCCTCCACTTT,CASSPSLQGGISPLHF
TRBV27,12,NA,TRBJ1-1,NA,TGTGCCAGCGCGGGTCTGAACACTGAAGCTTTCTTT,CASAGLNTEAFF
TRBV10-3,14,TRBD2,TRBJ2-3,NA,TGTGCCATCAGATCGCGGGGGGAAACAGATACGCAGTATTTT,CAIRSRGETDTQYF
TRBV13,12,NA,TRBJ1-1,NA,TGTGCCAGCAGCTTAAGTGGATACCCCGCTTTCTTT,CASSLSGYPAFF
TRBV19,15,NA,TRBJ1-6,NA,TGTGCCAGTAGGACGGACAGTTTACCGGGATCACCCCTCCACTTT,CASRTDSLPGSPLHF
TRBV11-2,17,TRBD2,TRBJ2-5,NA,TGTGCCAGCAGCTCCCGGACTAGCGGGGGGCAGGGAGAGACCCAGTACTTC,CASSSRTSGGQGETQYF
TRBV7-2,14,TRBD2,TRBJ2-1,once,TGTGCCAGCATCCTAGCGGGGGCACACAATGAGCAGTTCTTC,CASILAGAHNEQFF
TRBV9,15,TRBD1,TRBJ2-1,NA,TGTGCCAGCAGCGAGGGGCCCGGGACAGGCAATGAGCAGTTCTTC,CASSEGPGTGNEQFF
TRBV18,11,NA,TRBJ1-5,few,TGTGCCAGCTCCGCAATGAGACAGACTCTTTTT,CASSAMRQTLF
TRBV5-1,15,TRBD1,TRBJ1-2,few,TGCGCCAGCAGCTTGAGCCCGACAGGGGAGGATGGCTACACCTTC,CASSLSPTGEDGYTF
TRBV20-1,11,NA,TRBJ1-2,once,TGCAGTGCTGAGAGGTCGGGGGGCTACACCTTC,CSAERSGGYTF
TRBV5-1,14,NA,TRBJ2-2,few,TGCGCCAGCAGCTGGGGGGCCGACACCGGGGAGCTGTTTTTT,CASSWGADTGELFF
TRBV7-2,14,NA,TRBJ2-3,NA,TGTGCCAGCAGCTTAGCGCTCGGGGTCGATACGCAGTATTTT,CASSLALGVDTQYF
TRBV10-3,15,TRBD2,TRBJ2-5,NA,TGTGCCATCAGTGATAGCGGGGGGCTCCAAGAGACCCAGTACTTC,CAISDSGGLQETQYF
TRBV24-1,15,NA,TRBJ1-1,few,TGTGCCACCAGTGATTTGGGCCGGATGAACACTGAAGCTTTCTTT,CATSDLGRMNTEAFF
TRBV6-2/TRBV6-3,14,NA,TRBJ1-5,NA,TGTGCCAGCAGCCGTGGGGGCAGCAATCAGCCCCAGCATTTT,CASSRGGSNQPQHF
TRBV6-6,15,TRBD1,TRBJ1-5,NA,TGTGCCAGCAGTTCCTCGGGACAGGGGAATCAGCCCCAGCATTTT,CASSSSGQGNQPQHF
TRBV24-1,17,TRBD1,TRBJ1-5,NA,TGTGCCACCAGTGACCCCAGGACAGGGGGCGATAATCAGCCCCAGCATTTT,CATSDPRTGGDNQPQHF
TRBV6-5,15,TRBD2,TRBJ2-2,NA,TGTGCCAGCAGCTTTAGCGGGGGGAACACCGGGGAGCTGTTTTTT,CASSFSGGNTGELFF
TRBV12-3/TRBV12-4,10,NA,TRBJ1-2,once,TGTGCCAGCAGTTTATATGGCTACACCTTC,CASSLYGYTF
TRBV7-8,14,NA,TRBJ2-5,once,TGTGCCAGCAGCACATTCAGGGCGGAAGAGACCCAGTACTTC,CASSTFRAEETQYF
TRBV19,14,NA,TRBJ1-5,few,TGTGCCAGTAGTCCCCCGTATAGCAATCAGCCCCAGCATTTT,CASSPPYSNQPQHF
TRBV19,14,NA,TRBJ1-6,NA,TGTGCCAGTAGGCAGGACAGATATAATTCACCCCTCCACTTT,CASRQDRYNSPLHF
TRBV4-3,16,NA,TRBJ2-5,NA,TGCGCCAGCAGCCCGAGAGGCCCAGGGGCTGGGGAGACCCAGTACTTC,CASSPRGPGAGETQYF
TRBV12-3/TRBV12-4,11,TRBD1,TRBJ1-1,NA,TGTGCCAGCAGTTTAGCCCGGGACAGGGGATTT,CASSLARDRGF
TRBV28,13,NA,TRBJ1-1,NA,TGTGCCAGCAGTTTGGCGGGGGGTACTGAAGCTTTCTTT,CASSLAGGTEAFF
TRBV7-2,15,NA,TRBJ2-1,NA,TGTGCCAGCAGCTGGGGACGGAGCTCCTACAATGAGCAGTTCTTC,CASSWGRSSYNEQFF
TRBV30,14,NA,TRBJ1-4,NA,TGTGCCTGGAGTGCGTCAGGTCCGTACGAAAAACTGTTTTTT,CAWSASGPYEKLFF
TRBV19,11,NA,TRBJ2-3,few,TGTGCCAGTAGTATACTGGATACGCAGTATTTT,CASSILDTQYF
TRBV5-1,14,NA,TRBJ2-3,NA,TGCGCCAGCAGTGACCCCGAGGGAACAGATACGCAGTATTTT,CASSDPEGTDTQYF
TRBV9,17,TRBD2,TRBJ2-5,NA,TGTGCCAGCAGCGTTGGCCTTCTAGCGGGGGGGGAAGAGACCCAGTACTTC,CASSVGLLAGGEETQYF
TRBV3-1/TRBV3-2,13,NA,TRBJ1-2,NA,TGTGCCAGCAGCCTGGCGGAGGGCTATGGCTACACCTTC,CASSLAEGYGYTF
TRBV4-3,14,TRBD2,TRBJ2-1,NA,TGCGCCAGCAGCCAGGAGCGGGGGGGCTATGAGCAGTTCTTC,CASSQERGGYEQFF